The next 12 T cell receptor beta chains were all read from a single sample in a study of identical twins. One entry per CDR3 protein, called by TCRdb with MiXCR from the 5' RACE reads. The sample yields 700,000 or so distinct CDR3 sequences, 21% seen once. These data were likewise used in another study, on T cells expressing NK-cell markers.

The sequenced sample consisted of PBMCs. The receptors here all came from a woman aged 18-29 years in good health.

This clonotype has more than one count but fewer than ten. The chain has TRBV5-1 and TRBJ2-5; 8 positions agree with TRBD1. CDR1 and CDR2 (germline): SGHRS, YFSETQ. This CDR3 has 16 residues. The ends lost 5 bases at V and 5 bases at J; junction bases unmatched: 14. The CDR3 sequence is CASSKGQGPPLETQYF. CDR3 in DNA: TGCGCCAGCAGTAAAGGACAGGGCCCTCCTTTGGAGACCCAGTACTTC.

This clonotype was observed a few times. In DNA, the CDR3 is TGCAGTGCTAGAGGGGGGACAGGGTGGCAGACCCAGTACTTC. Protein sequence: CSARGGTGWQTQYF. This chain uses TRBV20-1 with TRBJ2-5, with 9 bases identical to TRBD1. V lost 1 base, J lost 6 bases, and 6 bases stayed unmatched. Per the germline V gene, CDR1 is DFQATT and CDR2 is SNEGSKA (reference sequence). The CDR3 has 14 residues.

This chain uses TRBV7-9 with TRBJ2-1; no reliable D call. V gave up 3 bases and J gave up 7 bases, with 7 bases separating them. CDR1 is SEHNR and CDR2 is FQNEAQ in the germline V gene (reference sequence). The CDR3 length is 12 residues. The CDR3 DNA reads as TGTGCCAGCAGCTTGCATAATAATGAGCAGTTCTTC. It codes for CASSLHNNEQFF.

In DNA, the CDR3 is TGTGCCACCAGTGATCCGGGGGGGTCGGGGCATGAGCAGTTCTTC. It specifies CATSDPGGSGHEQFF. V and J are TRBV24-1 and TRBJ2-1; 8 bases match TRBD2. Germline V gene sequence: CDR1 KGHDR, CDR2 SFDVKD. The V segment lost 3 bases and the J segment 8 bases; nucleotides outside the gene matches: 8. CDR3 length: 15 amino acids.

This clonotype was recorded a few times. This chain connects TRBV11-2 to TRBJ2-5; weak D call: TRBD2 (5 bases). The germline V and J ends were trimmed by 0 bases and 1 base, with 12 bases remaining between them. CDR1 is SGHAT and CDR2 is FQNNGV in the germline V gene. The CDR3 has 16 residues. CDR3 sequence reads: CASSLDLSGSQETQYF. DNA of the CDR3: TGTGCCAGCAGCTTAGATCTAAGCGGCAGCCAAGAGACCCAGTACTTC.

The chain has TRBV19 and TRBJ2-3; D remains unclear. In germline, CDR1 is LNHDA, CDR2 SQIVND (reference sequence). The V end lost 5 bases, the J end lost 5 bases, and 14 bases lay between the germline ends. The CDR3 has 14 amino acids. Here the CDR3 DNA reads TGTGCCAGTAGTCCCCTCCCGGGCGGAGATACGCAGTATTTT. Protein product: CASSPLPGGDTQYF. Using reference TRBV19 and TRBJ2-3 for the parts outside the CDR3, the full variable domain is DGGITQSPKYLFRKEGQNVTLSCEQNLNHDAMYWYRQDPGQGLRLIYYSQIVNDFQKGDIAEGYSVSREKKESFPLTVTSAQKNPTAFYLCASSPLPGGDTQYFGPGTRLTVL.

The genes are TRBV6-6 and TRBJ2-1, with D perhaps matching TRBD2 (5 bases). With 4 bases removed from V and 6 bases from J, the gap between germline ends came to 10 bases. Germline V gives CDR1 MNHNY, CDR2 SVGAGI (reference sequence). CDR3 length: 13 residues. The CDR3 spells CASSLTRSNEQFF. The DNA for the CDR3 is TGTGCCAGCAGTTTAACTAGGAGCAATGAGCAGTTCTTC.

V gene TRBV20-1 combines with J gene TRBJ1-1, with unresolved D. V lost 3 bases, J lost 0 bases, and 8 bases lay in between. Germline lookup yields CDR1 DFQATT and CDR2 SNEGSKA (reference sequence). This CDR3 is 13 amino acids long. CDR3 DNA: TGCAGTGCTAGGGGCAATCTGAACACTGAAGCTTTCTTT. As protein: CSARGNLNTEAFF.

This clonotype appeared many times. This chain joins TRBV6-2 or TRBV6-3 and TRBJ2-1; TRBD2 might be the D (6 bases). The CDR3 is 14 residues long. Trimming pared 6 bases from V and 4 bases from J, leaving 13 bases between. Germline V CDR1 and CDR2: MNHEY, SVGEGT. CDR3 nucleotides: TGTGCCAGCAGCCTTACGGGGGAATACAATGAGCAGTTCTTC. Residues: CASSLTGEYNEQFF.

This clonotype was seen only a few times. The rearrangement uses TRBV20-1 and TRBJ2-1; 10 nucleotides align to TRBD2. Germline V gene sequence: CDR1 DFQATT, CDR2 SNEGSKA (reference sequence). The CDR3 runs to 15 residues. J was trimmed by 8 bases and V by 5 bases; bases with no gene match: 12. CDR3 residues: CSAPTPGLAFDEQFF. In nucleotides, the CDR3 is TGCAGTGCTCCGACCCCGGGACTAGCGTTCGATGAGCAGTTCTTC.

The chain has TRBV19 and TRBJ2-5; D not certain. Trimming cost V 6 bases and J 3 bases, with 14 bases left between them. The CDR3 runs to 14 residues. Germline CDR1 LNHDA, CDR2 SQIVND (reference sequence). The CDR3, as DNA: TGTGCCAGTAGCCCTGGACGAGGAAAAGAGACCCAGTACTTC. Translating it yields CASSPGRGKETQYF.

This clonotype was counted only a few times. CDR3 in DNA: TGCAGTGCCCTTAAGGGGGGGGACAACTATGGCTACACCTTC. It translates to CSALKGGDNYGYTF. This chain links TRBV20-1 with TRBJ1-2; possible D gene TRBD1, 6 bases. V lost 6 bases, J lost 2 bases, and 16 bases lay in between. Germline values: CDR1 DFQATT, CDR2 SNEGSKA (reference sequence). The CDR3 has 14 amino acids.